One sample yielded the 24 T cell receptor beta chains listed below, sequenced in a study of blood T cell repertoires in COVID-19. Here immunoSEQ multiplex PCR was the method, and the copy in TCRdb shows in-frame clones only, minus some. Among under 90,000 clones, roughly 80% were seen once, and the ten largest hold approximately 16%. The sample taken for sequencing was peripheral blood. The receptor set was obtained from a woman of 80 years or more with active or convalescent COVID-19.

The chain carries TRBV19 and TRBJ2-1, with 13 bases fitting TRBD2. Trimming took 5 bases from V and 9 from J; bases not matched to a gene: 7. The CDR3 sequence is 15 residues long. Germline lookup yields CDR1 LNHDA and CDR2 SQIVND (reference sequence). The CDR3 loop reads CASSARTSGSFEQFF. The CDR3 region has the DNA TGTGCCAGTAGTGCCCGGACTAGCGGGAGTTTTGAGCAGTTCTTC.

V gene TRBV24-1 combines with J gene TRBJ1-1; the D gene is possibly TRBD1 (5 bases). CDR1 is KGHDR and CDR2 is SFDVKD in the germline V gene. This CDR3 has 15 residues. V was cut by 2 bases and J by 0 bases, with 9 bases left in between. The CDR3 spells CATSDSGTLNTEAFF. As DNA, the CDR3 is TGTGCCACCAGTGATTCCGGGACTTTGAACACTGAAGCTTTCTTT.

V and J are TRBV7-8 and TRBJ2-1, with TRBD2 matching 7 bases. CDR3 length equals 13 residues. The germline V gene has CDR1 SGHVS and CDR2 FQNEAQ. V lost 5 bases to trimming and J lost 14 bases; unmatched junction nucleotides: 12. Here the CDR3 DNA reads TGTGCCAGCAGCGCACCATACGGGACTATAGAGTTCTTC. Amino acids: CASSAPYGTIEFF.

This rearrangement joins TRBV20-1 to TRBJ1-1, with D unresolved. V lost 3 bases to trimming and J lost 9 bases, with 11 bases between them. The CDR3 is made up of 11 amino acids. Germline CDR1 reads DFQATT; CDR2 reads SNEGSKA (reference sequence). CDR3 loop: CSASGGLKAFF. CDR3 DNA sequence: TGCAGTGCTAGCGGAGGGCTGAAAGCTTTCTTT.

CDR3 amino acids: CASGLRGTTDTQYF. The CDR3 DNA reads as TGTGCCAGCGGCCTGAGGGGGACCACAGATACGCAGTATTTT. V gene TRBV7-3 combines with J gene TRBJ2-3, with a possible D match to TRBD1 (6 bases). The germline V gene encodes CDR1 SGHTA and CDR2 FQGTGA. This CDR3 is built from 14 residues. Trimming took 8 bases from V and 2 from J, leaving 14 bases between them.

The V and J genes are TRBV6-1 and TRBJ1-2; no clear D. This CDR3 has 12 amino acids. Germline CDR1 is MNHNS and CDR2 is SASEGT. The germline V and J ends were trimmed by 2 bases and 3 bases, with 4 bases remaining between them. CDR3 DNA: TGTGCCAGCAGTGAAACAGACTATGGCTACACCTTC. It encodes CASSETDYGYTF.

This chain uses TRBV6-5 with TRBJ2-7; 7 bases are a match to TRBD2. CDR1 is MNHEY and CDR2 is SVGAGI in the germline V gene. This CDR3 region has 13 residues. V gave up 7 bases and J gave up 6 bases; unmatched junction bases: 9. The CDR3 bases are TGTGCCAGCATAAGCGGGAACCCCTTCGAGCAGTACTTC. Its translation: CASISGNPFEQYF.

Here the CDR3 reads CASSVVPSGRGNTGELFF. As DNA, the CDR3 is TGTGCCAGCAGCGTAGTCCCTAGCGGGAGGGGGAACACCGGGGAGCTGTTTTTT. This chain uses TRBV9 with TRBJ2-2; 12 bases are a match to TRBD2. This CDR3 has 18 amino acids. Germline assignment: CDR1 SGDLS and CDR2 YYNGEE. V was pared by 0 bases and J by 1 base, with 4 bases of the junction left unmatched.

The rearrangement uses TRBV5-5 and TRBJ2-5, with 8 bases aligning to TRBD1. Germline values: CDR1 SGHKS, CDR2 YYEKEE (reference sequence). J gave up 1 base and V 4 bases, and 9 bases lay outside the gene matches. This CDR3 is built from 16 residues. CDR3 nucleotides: TGTGCCAGCAGCGCCGGTCGACAGGGGTTCCAAGAGACCCAGTACTTC. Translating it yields CASSAGRQGFQETQYF.

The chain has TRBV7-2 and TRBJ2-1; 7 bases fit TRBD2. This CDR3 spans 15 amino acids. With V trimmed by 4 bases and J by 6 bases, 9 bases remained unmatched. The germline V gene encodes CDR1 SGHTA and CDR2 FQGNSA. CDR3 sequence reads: CASSSGVSGSNEQFF. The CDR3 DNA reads TGTGCCAGCAGCTCCGGGGTTAGCGGGTCCAATGAGCAGTTCTTC.

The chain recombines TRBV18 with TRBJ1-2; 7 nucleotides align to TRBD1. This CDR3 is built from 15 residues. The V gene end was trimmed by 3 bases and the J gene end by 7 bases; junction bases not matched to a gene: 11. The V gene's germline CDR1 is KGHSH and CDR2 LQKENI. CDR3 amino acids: CASSPGQQLMGGYTF. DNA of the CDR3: TGTGCCAGCTCACCGGGACAGCAATTGATGGGTGGCTACACCTTC.

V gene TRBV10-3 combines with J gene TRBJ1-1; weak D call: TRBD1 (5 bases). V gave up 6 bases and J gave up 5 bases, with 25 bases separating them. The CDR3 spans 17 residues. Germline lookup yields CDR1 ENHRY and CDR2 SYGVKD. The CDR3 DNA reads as TGTGCCATCAGCCCGAGTGGGGACTCTGCACTGGGAACTGAAGCTTTCTTT. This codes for CAISPSGDSALGTEAFF.

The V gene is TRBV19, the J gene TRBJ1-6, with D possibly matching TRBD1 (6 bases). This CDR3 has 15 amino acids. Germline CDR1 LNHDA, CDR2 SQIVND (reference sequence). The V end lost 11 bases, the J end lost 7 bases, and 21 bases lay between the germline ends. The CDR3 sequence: CAGRDVGASNSPLHF. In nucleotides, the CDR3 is TGTGCCGGCAGAGACGTGGGGGCTTCGAATTCACCCCTCCACTTT.

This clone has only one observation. The CDR3 DNA reads TGTGCCAGCAGTCCCTCTCCACCGGGACTAGCGGCCCGCCCGAGCTCCTACGAGCAGTACTTC. As protein: CASSPSPPGLAARPSSYEQYF. The chain combines TRBV27 with TRBJ2-7; 11 bases agree with TRBD2. The germline V gene has CDR1 MNHEY and CDR2 SMNVEV (reference sequence). This CDR3 is built from 21 residues. V trimming: 5 bases; J trimming: 0 bases; junction bases outside the gene matches: 21.

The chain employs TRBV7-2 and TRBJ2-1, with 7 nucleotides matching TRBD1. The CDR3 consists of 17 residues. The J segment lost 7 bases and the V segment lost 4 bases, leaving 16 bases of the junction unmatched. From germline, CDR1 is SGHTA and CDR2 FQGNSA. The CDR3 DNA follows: TGTGCCAGCAGCTCCTTGCTCAATGCCCCACAGGGGAATGAGCAGTTCTTC. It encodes CASSSLLNAPQGNEQFF.

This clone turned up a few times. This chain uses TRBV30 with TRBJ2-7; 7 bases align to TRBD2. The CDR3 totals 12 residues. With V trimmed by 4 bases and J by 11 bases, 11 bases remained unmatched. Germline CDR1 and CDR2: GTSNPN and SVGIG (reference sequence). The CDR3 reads CAWMKSSGREYF. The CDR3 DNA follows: TGTGCCTGGATGAAGTCCAGTGGGAGGGAGTACTTC.

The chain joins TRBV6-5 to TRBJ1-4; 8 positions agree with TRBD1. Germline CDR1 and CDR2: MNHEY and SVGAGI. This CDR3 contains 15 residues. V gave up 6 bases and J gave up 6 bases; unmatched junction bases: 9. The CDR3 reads CASRSGQAGDEKLFF. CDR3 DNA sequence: TGTGCCAGCAGGTCGGGACAGGCCGGAGATGAAAAACTGTTTTTT.

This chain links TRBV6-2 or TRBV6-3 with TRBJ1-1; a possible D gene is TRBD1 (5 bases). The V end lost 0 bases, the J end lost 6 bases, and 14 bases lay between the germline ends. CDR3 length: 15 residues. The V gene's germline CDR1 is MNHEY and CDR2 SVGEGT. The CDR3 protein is CASSYSVGVGAEAFF. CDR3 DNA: TGTGCCAGCAGTTACTCGGTAGGGGTAGGGGCTGAAGCTTTCTTT.

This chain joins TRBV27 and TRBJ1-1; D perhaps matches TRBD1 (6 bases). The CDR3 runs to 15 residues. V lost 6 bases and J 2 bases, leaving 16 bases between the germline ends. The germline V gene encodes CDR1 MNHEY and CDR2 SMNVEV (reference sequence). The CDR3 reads CASSRGRGINTEAFF. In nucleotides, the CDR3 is TGTGCCAGCAGCCGGGGGAGGGGGATAAACACTGAAGCTTTCTTT.

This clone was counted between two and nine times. CDR3 bases: TGTGCCAGTAGTATCAACAGAAAAAATGAGCAGTTCTTC. It specifies CASSINRKNEQFF. This chain connects TRBV19 to TRBJ2-1; D is ambiguous. The CDR3 contains 13 residues. Germline CDR1 is LNHDA and CDR2 is SQIVND (reference sequence). Trimming shortened V by 3 bases and J by 7 bases, and 10 bases separated the two germline ends.

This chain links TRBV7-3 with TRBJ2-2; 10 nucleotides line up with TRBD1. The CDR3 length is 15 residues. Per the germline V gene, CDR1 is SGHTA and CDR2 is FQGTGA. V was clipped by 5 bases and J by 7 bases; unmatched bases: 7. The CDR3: CASSPDRGQFGELFF. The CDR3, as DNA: TGTGCCAGCAGCCCCGACAGGGGGCAGTTCGGGGAGCTGTTTTTT.

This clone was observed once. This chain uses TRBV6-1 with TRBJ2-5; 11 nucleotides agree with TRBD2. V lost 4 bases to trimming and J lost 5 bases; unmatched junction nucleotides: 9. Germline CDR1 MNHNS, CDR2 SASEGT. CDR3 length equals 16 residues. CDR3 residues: CASSGLSGGAGETQYF. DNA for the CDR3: TGTGCCAGCAGTGGGCTTAGCGGGGGGGCCGGGGAGACCCAGTACTTC.

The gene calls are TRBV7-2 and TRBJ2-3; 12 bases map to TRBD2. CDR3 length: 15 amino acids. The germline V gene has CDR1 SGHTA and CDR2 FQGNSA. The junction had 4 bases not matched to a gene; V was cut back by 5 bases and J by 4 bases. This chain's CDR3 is CASSRTSGNADTQYF. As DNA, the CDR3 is TGTGCCAGCAGCCGGACTAGCGGGAACGCAGATACGCAGTATTTT.

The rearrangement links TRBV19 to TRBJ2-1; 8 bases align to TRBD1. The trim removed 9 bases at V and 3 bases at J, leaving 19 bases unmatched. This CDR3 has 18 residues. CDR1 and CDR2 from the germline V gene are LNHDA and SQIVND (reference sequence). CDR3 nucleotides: TGTGCCAGAGCCCCAGTAGTCTCCCGACAGGGGCTCTACAATGAGCAGTTCTTC. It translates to CARAPVVSRQGLYNEQFF.